This entry lists 11 T cell receptor beta chains sequenced from one sample in a study of shared T cell receptors in the human thymus. Sequenced by immunoSEQ multiplex PCR; TCRdb stores in-frame clones only, minus some. The sample consists of roughly 550,000 clones, around 78% of them appearing once. These same records also appear under a second study, on human thymus T cells.

Sequences were obtained from thymocytes. The receptors were gathered from a boy in the first two years of life with a congenital heart defect.

The V call is TRBV19, the J call TRBJ1-4; D unresolved. Germline CDR1 is LNHDA and CDR2 is SQIVND (reference sequence). The CDR3 has 14 residues. Trimming pared 11 bases from V and 3 bases from J, leaving 16 bases between. In nucleotides, the CDR3 is TGTGCCTCTCGCGGAGGAGCCCCTAATGAAAAACTGTTTTTT. It translates to CASRGGAPNEKLFF.

This clone has only a few counts. The chain employs TRBV11-3 and TRBJ2-5; tentative D call: TRBD2 (6 bases). CDR1 and CDR2 from the germline V gene are SGHNT and YENEEA. V shed 3 bases and J shed 5 bases, with 10 bases lying between them. This CDR3 is 13 amino acids long. Here the CDR3 reads CASSLEGGETQYF. CDR3 nucleotide sequence: TGTGCCAGCAGCTTGGAGGGTGGGGAGACCCAGTACTTC. The variable domain in full, with the rest retrieved from reference TRBV11-3 and TRBJ2-5, is EAGVVQSPRYKIIEKKQPVAFWCNPISGHNTLYWYLQNLGQGPELLIRYENEEAVDDSQLPKDRFSAERLKGVDSTLKIQPAELGDSAVYLCASSLEGGETQYFGPGTRLLVL.

The chain joins TRBV6-4 to TRBJ1-1; tentative D call: TRBD1 (5 bases). V was shortened by 7 bases and J by 6 bases, with 9 bases between the two germline ends. The CDR3 spans 11 residues. Germline assignment: CDR1 MRHNA and CDR2 SNTAGT. The CDR3 region is CASNSGPEAFF. The CDR3 DNA follows: TGTGCCAGCAACTCAGGGCCTGAAGCTTTCTTT.

The CDR3 region has the DNA TGCAGTGCGCAGACTGGTGAGCAGTTCTTC. Its protein is CSAQTGEQFF. V usage is TRBV20-1 and J usage is TRBJ2-1; D is undetermined. V lost 6 bases and J 9 bases, leaving 9 bases between the germline ends. The CDR3 is made up of 10 amino acids. Germline CDR1 and CDR2: DFQATT and SNEGSKA (reference sequence).

V gene TRBV7-4 combines with J gene TRBJ2-5; 10 bases are shared with TRBD2. The CDR3 sequence is 18 residues long. Germline lookup yields CDR1 SGHVT and CDR2 SQSDAQ. J gave up 2 bases and V 0 bases, and 9 bases lay outside the gene matches. CDR3 sequence reads: CASSLAASGRGEQETQYF. The CDR3 nucleotides read TGTGCCAGCAGCTTAGCGGCTAGCGGGAGAGGGGAGCAAGAGACCCAGTACTTC.

V gene TRBV4-3 combines with J gene TRBJ2-7; D perhaps matches TRBD1 (6 bases). The length of the CDR3 is 14 residues. Germline V gene lookup returns CDR1 LGHNA and CDR2 YSLEER. The ends were cut back, 5 bases at V and 1 base at J, with 12 bases in the middle. The CDR3 DNA follows: TGCGCCAGCAGCAGAGACAGGCTATCCTACGAGCAGTACTTC. The encoded protein is CASSRDRLSYEQYF.

The chain joins TRBV2 to TRBJ2-3; 11 positions agree with TRBD2. Germline CDR1 and CDR2: SNHLY and FYNNEI. CDR3 size: 18 residues. The CDR3 DNA sequence: TGTGCTATAAAGGGCCGGTCGACTAGCGGGGCAAGCACAGATACGCAGTATTTT. This sequence encodes CAIKGRSTSGASTDTQYF.

The V and J genes are TRBV4-3 and TRBJ2-3, with 7 bases lining up with TRBD2. Per the germline V gene, CDR1 is LGHNA and CDR2 is YSLEER. After removal of 3 bases from V and 5 bases from J, the junction contained 29 bases not matched to a gene. CDR3 size: 22 residues. For the CDR3, the DNA is TGCGCCAGCAGCCACGACCTCCTCCACCACACCCTAGCGGACCCGCAGAGAGATACGCAGTATTTT. The encoded protein is CASSHDLLHHTLADPQRDTQYF.

The genes are TRBV27 and TRBJ2-3; weak D call: TRBD1 (6 bases). The germline V gene has CDR1 MNHEY and CDR2 SMNVEV (reference sequence). The CDR3 loop spans 15 amino acids. Trimming cost V 2 bases and J 4 bases, with 13 bases left between them. DNA for the CDR3: TGTGCCAGCAGTTTACGGGACAAAGGGTCAGATACGCAGTATTTT. It specifies CASSLRDKGSDTQYF.

The genes are TRBV28 and TRBJ2-5; a possible D gene is TRBD1 (5 bases). V lost 4 bases and J lost 8, with 14 bases in between. Germline assignment: CDR1 MDHEN and CDR2 SYDVKM. The length of the CDR3 is 13 residues. CDR3 sequence reads: CASSSSGRETQYF. CDR3 DNA sequence: TGTGCCAGCAGTTCGTCAGGGCGTGAAACCCAGTACTTC. Full variable domain (rest looked up from reference TRBV28 and TRBJ2-5): DVKVTQSSRYLVKRTGEKVFLECVQDMDHENMFWYRQDPGLGLRLIYFSYDVKMKEKGDIPEGYSVSREKKERFSLILESASTNQTSMYLCASSSSGRETQYFGPGTRLLVL.

This chain uses TRBV14 with TRBJ2-7; TRBD1 matches 7 bases. This CDR3 has 16 amino acids. The germline V gene has CDR1 SGHDN and CDR2 FVKESK. The J segment lost 2 bases and the V segment lost 5 bases, leaving 12 bases of the junction unmatched. CDR3 sequence reads: CASSSASDRIPYEQYF. CDR3 DNA sequence: TGTGCCAGCAGCTCCGCCTCGGACAGGATCCCCTACGAGCAGTACTTC.